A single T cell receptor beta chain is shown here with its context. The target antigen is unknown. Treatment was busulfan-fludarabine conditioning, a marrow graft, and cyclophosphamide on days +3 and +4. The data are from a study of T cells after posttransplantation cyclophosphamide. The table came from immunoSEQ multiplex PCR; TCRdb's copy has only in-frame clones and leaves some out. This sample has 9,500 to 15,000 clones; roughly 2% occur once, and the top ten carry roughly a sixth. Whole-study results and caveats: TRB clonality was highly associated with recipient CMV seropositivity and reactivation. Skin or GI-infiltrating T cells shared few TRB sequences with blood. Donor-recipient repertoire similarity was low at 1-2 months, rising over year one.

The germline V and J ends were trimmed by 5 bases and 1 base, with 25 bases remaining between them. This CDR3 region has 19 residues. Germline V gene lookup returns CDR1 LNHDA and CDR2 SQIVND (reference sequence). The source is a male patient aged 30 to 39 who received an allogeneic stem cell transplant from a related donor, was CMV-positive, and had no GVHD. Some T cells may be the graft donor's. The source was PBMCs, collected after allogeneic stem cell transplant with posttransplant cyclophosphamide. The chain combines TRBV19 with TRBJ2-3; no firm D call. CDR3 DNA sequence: TGTGCCAGTAGTTATACCATACAGTTTGGCCCCCAACGCACAGATACGCAGTATTTT. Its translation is CASSYTIQFGPQRTDTQYF.